The sequence of this T cell receptor (beta chain) was determined in a study of T-cell reconstitution after alpha-beta-depleted transplantation in children. Preparation of the TCRbeta library used unique molecular identifiers. Using its own MiXCR run on the PCR reads, TCRdb lists one record per CDR3 protein. The sample includes around 500,000 distinct CDR3 sequences, 23% of them seen just once. The CDR3 length is 16 residues. Per germline, CDR1 SGHRS and CDR2 YFSETQ. The V and J ends lost 0 bases and 0 bases, in that order; junction bases with no gene match: 1. This clonotype occurred many times. This receptor was identified in a boy under two years old who had a stem cell transplant for acute myeloid leukemia, so the T cells may come from the graft donor. This specimen was PBMCs, mostly from graft donor cells, taken 360 days after TCRalphabeta/CD19-depleted stem cell transplant. The chain joins TRBV5-1 to TRBJ2-2, with 8 bases identical to TRBD1. The CDR3 loop is CASSLVGQANTGELFF. CDR3 bases: TGCGCCAGCAGCTTGGTGGGACAGGCGAACACCGGGGAGCTGTTTTTT.